Listed here are 21 T cell receptor beta chains from one sample, sequenced in a study of blood T cell repertoires in COVID-19. The data were produced by immunoSEQ multiplex PCR, yet TCRdb's version contains in-frame clones alone and is incomplete. Found here are approximately 170,000 clones, 84% of them singletons; the top ten hold about 8%. The sample comprised peripheral blood. The receptors stem from a man in his forties who had recovered from COVID-19.

The V call is TRBV2, the J call TRBJ2-1, with 9 nucleotides matching TRBD2. The CDR3 runs 16 residues. The J segment lost 4 bases and the V segment lost 8 bases, leaving 12 bases of the junction unmatched. The germline V gene has CDR1 SNHLY and CDR2 FYNNEI. The CDR3 region is CASVWVTSGKYNEQFF. The CDR3, as DNA: TGTGCCAGCGTCTGGGTGACTAGCGGCAAATACAATGAGCAGTTCTTC.

CDR3 region: CASSSFTTTNEKLFF. Here the CDR3 DNA reads TGTGCCAGCAGCTCGTTTACTACAACTAATGAAAAACTGTTTTTT. V usage is TRBV7-9 and J usage is TRBJ1-4; no clear D. The CDR3 covers 15 residues. V shed 4 bases and J shed 0 bases, with 9 bases lying between them. CDR1 and CDR2 (germline): SEHNR, FQNEAQ (reference sequence).

The V call is TRBV28, the J call TRBJ1-3, with D maybe TRBD1 (5 bases). The CDR3 loop spans 15 amino acids. V gave up 10 bases and J gave up 0 bases, with 16 bases separating them. From germline, CDR1 is MDHEN and CDR2 SYDVKM. The CDR3 is CATAGLTDSGNTIYF. For the CDR3, the DNA is TGTGCCACCGCGGGACTCACGGACTCTGGAAACACCATATATTTT.

J is TRBJ2-7 and V is TRBV13, with TRBD1 as a possible D gene (5 bases). Trimming removed 5 bases at V and 9 bases at J, with 14 bases between. Per germline, CDR1 PRHDT and CDR2 FYEKMQ (reference sequence). The CDR3 runs 12 residues. The CDR3 region is CASSGSGKAQYF. The CDR3 coding sequence is TGTGCCAGCAGCGGATCAGGGAAGGCGCAGTACTTC.

This chain uses TRBV4-1 with TRBJ2-1; 14 bases are a match to TRBD2. V gave up 3 bases and J gave up 6 bases; unmatched junction bases: 4. This CDR3 comprises 16 residues. Germline assignment: CDR1 MGHRA and CDR2 YSYEKL. CDR3 region: CASSQAGTSGSNEQFF. The CDR3 coding sequence is TGCGCCAGCAGCCAGGCCGGGACTAGCGGGAGCAATGAGCAGTTCTTC.

V is TRBV7-2 and J is TRBJ2-2, with TRBD2 matching over 12 bases. Per germline, CDR1 SGHTA and CDR2 FQGNSA. This CDR3 contains 17 residues. Germline trimming cut 2 bases from V and 7 bases from J; bases unmatched to any gene: 8. The CDR3 DNA reads TGTGCCAGCAGCTTAATCCTAGCGGGGGGGCTGAGCGGGGAGCTGTTTTTT. Translation: CASSLILAGGLSGELFF.

The chain has TRBV7-3 and TRBJ2-2, with 8 bases fitting TRBD1. The germline V gene encodes CDR1 SGHTA and CDR2 FQGTGA. V trimming: 2 bases; J trimming: 0 bases; junction bases outside the gene matches: 2. The CDR3 contains 16 residues. The CDR3, as DNA: TGTGCCAGCAGCTTACAGGGGGCGGCGAACACCGGGGAGCTGTTTTTT. Its protein product is CASSLQGAANTGELFF.

The J gene is TRBJ1-2, the V gene TRBV7-9; D call uncertain. Germline V lookup: CDR1 SEHNR, CDR2 FQNEAQ (reference sequence). The CDR3 is 15 amino acids. Trimming removed 5 bases from V and 5 bases from J, with 18 bases in between. The CDR3 coding sequence is TGTGCCAGCAGCGCGTCCATGACACCGGTTTATGGCTACACCTTC. Protein product: CASSASMTPVYGYTF.

The chain joins TRBV3-1 (or the pseudogene TRBV3-2) to TRBJ2-3, with unresolved D. V gave up 4 bases and J gave up 2 bases, with 16 bases separating them. The CDR3 runs 16 residues. Per germline, CDR1 LGHDT and CDR2 YNNKEL (reference sequence). The CDR3 region has the DNA TGTGCCAGCAGCCCAACTTCGGCGGTTAACACAGATACGCAGTATTTT. It is translated as CASSPTSAVNTDTQYF.

The chain carries TRBV4-2 and TRBJ2-7; D not resolved. Trimming took off 0 bases at V and 3 bases at J, with 12 bases between the two ends. CDR1 and CDR2 (germline): LGHNA, YNFKEQ. The CDR3 is 15 residues long. The CDR3 DNA follows: TGTGCCAGCAGCCAAGAGACTCCCCCGCACTACGAGCAGTACTTC. Its translation is CASSQETPPHYEQYF.

This chain connects TRBV6-2 or TRBV6-3 to TRBJ1-5, with 7 bases lining up with TRBD1. Trimming at V came to 6 bases and at J to 5 bases, leaving 7 bases not matched to a gene. The CDR3 covers 14 residues. Per germline, CDR1 MNHEY and CDR2 SVGEGT. The CDR3 sequence is CASSPDRAHQPQHF. CDR3 coding DNA: TGTGCCAGCAGCCCAGACAGGGCACATCAGCCCCAGCATTTT.

This clone was recorded a few times. The chain has TRBV9 and TRBJ1-2, with D unresolved. The CDR3 contains 12 residues. CDR1 and CDR2 from the germline V gene are SGDLS and YYNGEE. The V and J ends lost 8 bases and 7 bases respectively, with 15 bases between them. The CDR3: CASSTGYGGYTF. Written as DNA, the CDR3 is TGTGCCAGTAGCACGGGGTATGGTGGCTACACCTTC.

This chain links TRBV5-4 with TRBJ2-5; D is possibly TRBD1 (6 bases). V was shortened by 1 base and J by 4 bases, with 8 bases between the two germline ends. The CDR3 has 13 amino acids. Germline loops: CDR1 SGHNT, CDR2 YYREEE (reference sequence). CDR3 loop: CASSLNRVETQYF. Written as DNA, the CDR3 is TGTGCCAGCAGCTTGAACAGGGTAGAGACCCAGTACTTC.

The rearrangement links TRBV27 to TRBJ2-1; D not certain. In germline, CDR1 is MNHEY, CDR2 SMNVEV (reference sequence). Trimming shortened V by 7 bases and J by 0 bases, and 10 bases separated the two germline ends. There are 14 residues in the CDR3. The chain's CDR3 is CASTPSYSYNEQFF. CDR3 sequence (DNA): TGTGCCAGCACCCCTAGTTACTCCTACAATGAGCAGTTCTTC.

The chain is built from TRBV5-4 and TRBJ2-7, with TRBD1 matching over 8 bases. From germline, CDR1 is SGHNT and CDR2 YYREEE (reference sequence). The CDR3 runs 13 residues. The junction had 4 bases not matched to a gene; V was cut back by 5 bases and J by 3 bases. The CDR3 protein is CASSSDRGYEQYF. CDR3 in DNA: TGTGCCAGCAGTTCCGACAGGGGCTACGAGCAGTACTTC. The full variable domain, completed using reference TRBV5-4 and TRBJ2-7, is ETGVTQSPTHLIKTRGQQVTLRCSSQSGHNTVSWYQQALGQGPQFIFQYYREEENGRGNFPPRFSGLQFPNYSSELNVNALELDDSALYLCASSSDRGYEQYFGPGTRLTVT.

The chain carries TRBV3-1 (or the pseudogene TRBV3-2) and TRBJ2-3; D perhaps matches TRBD2 (6 bases). Trimming took 3 bases from V and 0 from J, leaving 16 bases between them. CDR3 length: 17 amino acids. Germline V lookup: CDR1 LGHDT, CDR2 YNNKEL (reference sequence). CDR3: CASSQFRGGTSTDTQYF. The CDR3 nucleotides are TGTGCCAGCAGCCAGTTTCGTGGGGGGACTAGCACAGATACGCAGTATTTT.

J is TRBJ2-3 and V is TRBV11-3, with 9 bases aligning to TRBD1. The V and J ends lost 5 bases and 6 bases, in that order; junction bases with no gene match: 3. The CDR3 consists of 13 residues. The germline V gene has CDR1 SGHNT and CDR2 YENEEA. The CDR3 is CASSPTGGDTQYF. CDR3 DNA: TGTGCCAGCAGCCCAACAGGGGGCGATACGCAGTATTTT.

About this clone: The CDR3 does not end in the conserved phenylalanine or tryptophan, so this is likely a read error. The DNA is omitted, as the CDR3 cannot be located on it reliably, and the CDR3 follows TCRdb's listing. The chain uses TRBV28 and TRBJ1-1; the D call TRBD1 from the table was never checked on the DNA. Germline V CDR1 and CDR2: MDHEN, SYDVKM. The CDR3 length is 13 residues, termini included. The CDR3 loop reads CASSSRDRVRPAL.

This chain links TRBV10-3 with TRBJ2-1; 8 positions match TRBD2. This CDR3 has 16 residues. The trim removed 3 bases at V and 2 bases at J, leaving 6 bases unmatched. The germline CDR1 and CDR2 sequences are ENHRY and SYGVKD. CDR3 DNA: TGTGCCATCAGTGACTCTAGCGGGCCCCCCTACAATGAGCAGTTCTTC. Translating it yields CAISDSSGPPYNEQFF.

This sequence joins TRBV30 and TRBJ1-4; 8 bases match TRBD1. The CDR3 consists of 15 residues. CDR1 and CDR2 from the germline V gene are GTSNPN and SVGIG (reference sequence). V trimming: 2 bases; J trimming: 7 bases; junction bases outside the gene matches: 9. This chain's CDR3 is CAWSSPGGDLEKLFF. The CDR3 bases are TGTGCCTGGAGTTCTCCAGGGGGCGATCTTGAAAAACTGTTTTTT. Drawing the rest from reference TRBV30 and TRBJ1-4, the complete variable domain is SQTIHQWPATLVQPVGSPLSLECTVEGTSNPNLYWYRQAAGRGLQLLFYSVGIGQISSEVPQNLSASRPQDRQFILSSKKLLLSDSGFYLCAWSSPGGDLEKLFFGSGTQLSVL.

This clone was detected once. The rearrangement joins TRBV4-1 to TRBJ2-7, with D perhaps matching TRBD2 (5 bases). CDR1 and CDR2 (germline): MGHRA, YSYEKL. Deletions cut 2 bases from V and 0 bases from J, with 14 bases between. This CDR3 comprises 16 residues. DNA of the CDR3: TGCGCCAGCAGCCAAACTCGCCGGGGAGCCTCCTACGAGCAGTACTTC. This sequence encodes CASSQTRRGASYEQYF.